The 4 T cell receptor beta chains given below trace back to one sample, sequenced in a study of Ad26.COV2.S vaccination and SARS-CoV-2 variants. Treatment defined: some 20 received Ad26.COV2.S at low or high dose, single or two shots; 5 received placebo; per-sample allocation not given. Sampling occurred on day 63 after the first vaccine or placebo injection. Method: immunoSEQ multiplex PCR; TCRdb's copy keeps in-frame clones and lacks some. The sample lists a few hundred thousand clones; 80% to 95% were seen once. The sequenced sample was peripheral blood, obtained in a trial of Ad26.COV2.S vaccine versus placebo. Receptors originate from a person aged 18-60 years who received the Ad26.COV2.S COVID-19 vaccine or a placebo.

There are a few counts of this clone. The J gene is TRBJ1-3, the V gene TRBV28; D is unresolved. Trimming left V 1 base short and J 0 bases short, with 7 bases between. The germline V gene has CDR1 MDHEN and CDR2 SYDVKM. CDR3 length: 15 residues. The CDR3 protein is CASSLLPTSGNTIYF. The CDR3 nucleotides read TGTGCCAGCAGTTTATTGCCGACCTCTGGAAACACCATATATTTT.

The genes are TRBV9 and TRBJ2-3, with 8 positions matching TRBD2. The CDR3 has 16 amino acids. The V gene's germline CDR1 is SGDLS and CDR2 YYNGEE. Germline trimming cut 2 bases from V and 0 bases from J; bases unmatched to any gene: 5. In DNA, the CDR3 is TGTGCCAGCAGCGTCGGGGGGGCCCGTAGCACAGATACGCAGTATTTT. Its protein is CASSVGGARSTDTQYF.

The V and J genes are TRBV9 and TRBJ1-1; D is unclear. This CDR3 has 14 residues. Looked up from germline, CDR1 is SGDLS and CDR2 is YYNGEE. The ends were cut back, 0 bases at V and 1 base at J, with 7 bases in the middle. CDR3 in DNA: TGTGCCAGCAGCGTAGGAATGGGGAACACTGAAGCTTTCTTT. Its translation is CASSVGMGNTEAFF.

The chain joins TRBV10-2 to TRBJ2-3; D ambiguous. The CDR3 contains 11 residues. V was shortened by 2 bases and J by 4 bases, with 1 base between the two germline ends. Germline CDR1 is WSHSY and CDR2 is SAAADI. CDR3 DNA sequence: TGCGCCAGCAGTGAGGCAGATACGCAGTATTTT. Translated, it gives CASSEADTQYF.